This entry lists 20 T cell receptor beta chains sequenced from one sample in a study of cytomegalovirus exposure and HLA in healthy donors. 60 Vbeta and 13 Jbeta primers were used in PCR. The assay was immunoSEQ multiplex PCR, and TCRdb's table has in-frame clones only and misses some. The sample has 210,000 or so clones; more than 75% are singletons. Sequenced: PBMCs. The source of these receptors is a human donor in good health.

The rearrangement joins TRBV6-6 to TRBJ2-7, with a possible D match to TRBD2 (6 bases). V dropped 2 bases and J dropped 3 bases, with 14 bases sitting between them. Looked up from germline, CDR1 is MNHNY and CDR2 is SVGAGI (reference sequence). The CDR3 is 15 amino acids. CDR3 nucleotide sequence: TGTGCCAGCAGTTACGTCGGGGGAGCAGGCTACGAGCAGTACTTC. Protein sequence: CASSYVGGAGYEQYF.

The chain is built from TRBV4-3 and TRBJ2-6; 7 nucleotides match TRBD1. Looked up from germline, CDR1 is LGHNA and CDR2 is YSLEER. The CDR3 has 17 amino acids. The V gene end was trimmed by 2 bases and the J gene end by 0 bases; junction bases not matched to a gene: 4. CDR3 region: CASSQNRDSSGANVLTF. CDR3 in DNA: TGCGCCAGCAGCCAAAACAGGGACAGCTCTGGGGCCAACGTCCTGACTTTC.

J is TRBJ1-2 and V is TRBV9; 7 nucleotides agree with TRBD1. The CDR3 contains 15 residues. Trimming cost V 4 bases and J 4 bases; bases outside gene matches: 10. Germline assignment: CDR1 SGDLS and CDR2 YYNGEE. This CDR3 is CASSPLQGLRYGYTF. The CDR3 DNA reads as TGTGCCAGCAGCCCGTTACAGGGGCTCCGCTATGGCTACACCTTC.

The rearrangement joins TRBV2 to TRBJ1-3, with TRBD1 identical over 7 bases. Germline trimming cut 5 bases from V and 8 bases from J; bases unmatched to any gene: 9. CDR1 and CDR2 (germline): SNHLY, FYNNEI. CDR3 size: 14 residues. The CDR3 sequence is CASSQSSGGYTIYF. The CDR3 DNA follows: TGTGCCAGCAGTCAAAGCTCAGGGGGTTACACCATATATTTT.

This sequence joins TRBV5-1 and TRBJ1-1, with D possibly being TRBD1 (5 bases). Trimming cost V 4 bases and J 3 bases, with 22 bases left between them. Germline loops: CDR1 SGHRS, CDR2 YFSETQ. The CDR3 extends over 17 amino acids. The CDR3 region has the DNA TGCGCCAGCAGCCAACGGGGGGGTGGGTACTCTGACACTGAAGCTTTCTTT. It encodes CASSQRGGGYSDTEAFF.

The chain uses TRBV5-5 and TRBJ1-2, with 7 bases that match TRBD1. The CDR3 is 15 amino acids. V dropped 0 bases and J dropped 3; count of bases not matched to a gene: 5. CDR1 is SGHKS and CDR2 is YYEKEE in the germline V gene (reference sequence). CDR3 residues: CASSLGDSDYYGYTF. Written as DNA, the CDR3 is TGTGCCAGCAGCTTGGGGGACAGCGATTACTATGGCTACACCTTC.

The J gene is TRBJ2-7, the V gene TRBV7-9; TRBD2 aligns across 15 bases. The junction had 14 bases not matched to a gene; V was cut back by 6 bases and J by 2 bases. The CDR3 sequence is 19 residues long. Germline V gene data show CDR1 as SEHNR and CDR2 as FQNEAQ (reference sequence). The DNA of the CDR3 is TGTGCCAGCAGTACGCAAGAGGGACTAGCGGGAGGCAACCCCTACGAGCAGTACTTC. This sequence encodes CASSTQEGLAGGNPYEQYF.

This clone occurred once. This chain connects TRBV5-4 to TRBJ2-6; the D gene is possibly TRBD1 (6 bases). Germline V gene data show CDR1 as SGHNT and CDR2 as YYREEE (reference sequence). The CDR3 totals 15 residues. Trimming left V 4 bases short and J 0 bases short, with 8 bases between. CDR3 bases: TGTGCCAGCAGCCCACAGGGCTCTGGGGCCAACGTCCTGACTTTC. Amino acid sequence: CASSPQGSGANVLTF.

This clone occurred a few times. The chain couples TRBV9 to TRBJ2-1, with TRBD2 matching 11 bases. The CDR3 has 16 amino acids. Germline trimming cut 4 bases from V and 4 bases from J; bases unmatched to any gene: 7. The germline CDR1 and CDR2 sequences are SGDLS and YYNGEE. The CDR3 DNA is TGTGCCAGCAGCAAAGTAGCGGGAGGGAGTTACAATGAGCAGTTCTTC. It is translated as CASSKVAGGSYNEQFF.

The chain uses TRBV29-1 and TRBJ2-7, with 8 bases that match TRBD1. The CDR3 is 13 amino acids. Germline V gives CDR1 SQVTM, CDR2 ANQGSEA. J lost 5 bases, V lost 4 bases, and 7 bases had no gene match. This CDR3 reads CSVAGQGVHEQYF. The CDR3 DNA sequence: TGCAGCGTTGCCGGACAGGGCGTCCACGAGCAGTACTTC.

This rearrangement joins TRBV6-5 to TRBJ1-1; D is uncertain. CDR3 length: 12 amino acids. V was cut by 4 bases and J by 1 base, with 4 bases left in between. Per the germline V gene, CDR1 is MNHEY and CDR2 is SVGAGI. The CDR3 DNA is TGTGCCAGCAGTTCCGGGAACACTGAAGCTTTCTTT. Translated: CASSSGNTEAFF.

Here the CDR3 reads CASSEGFTGTGVYEQYF. CDR3 in DNA: TGTGCCAGCAGTGAAGGGTTTACCGGGACAGGGGTATACGAGCAGTACTTC. The chain joins TRBV6-1 to TRBJ2-7; TRBD1 agrees at 10 bases. The CDR3 runs 17 residues. Germline values: CDR1 MNHNS, CDR2 SASEGT. The trim removed 1 base at V and 4 bases at J, leaving 10 bases unmatched.

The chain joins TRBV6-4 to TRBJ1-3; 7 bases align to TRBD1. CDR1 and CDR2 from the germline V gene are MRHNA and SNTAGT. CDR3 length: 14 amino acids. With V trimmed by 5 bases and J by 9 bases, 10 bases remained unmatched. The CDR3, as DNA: TGTGCCAGCAGTCCCGGGACAGAAAGCAGCACCATATATTTT. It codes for CASSPGTESSTIYF.

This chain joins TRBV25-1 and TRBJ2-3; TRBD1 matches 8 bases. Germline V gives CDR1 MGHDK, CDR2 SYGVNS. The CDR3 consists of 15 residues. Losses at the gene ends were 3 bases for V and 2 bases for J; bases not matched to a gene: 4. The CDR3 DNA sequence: TGTGCCAGCAGTGACAGGGGGCGGGACACAGATACGCAGTATTTT. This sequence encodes CASSDRGRDTDTQYF.

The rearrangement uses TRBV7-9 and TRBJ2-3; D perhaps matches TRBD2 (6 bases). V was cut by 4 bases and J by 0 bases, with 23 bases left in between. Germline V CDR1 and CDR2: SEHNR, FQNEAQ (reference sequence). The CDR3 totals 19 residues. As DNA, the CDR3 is TGTGCCAGCAGCTCCCCAGGGACGGAGGGGACTTTTAGCACAGATACGCAGTATTTT. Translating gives CASSSPGTEGTFSTDTQYF.

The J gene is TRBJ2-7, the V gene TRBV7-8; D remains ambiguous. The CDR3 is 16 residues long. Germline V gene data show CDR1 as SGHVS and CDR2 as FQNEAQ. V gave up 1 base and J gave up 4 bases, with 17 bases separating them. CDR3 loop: CASSLGRGRVSYEQYF. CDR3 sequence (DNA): TGTGCCAGCAGCTTAGGAAGAGGTCGCGTAAGTTACGAGCAGTACTTC. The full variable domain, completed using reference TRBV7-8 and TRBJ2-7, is GAGVSQSPRYKVAKRGQDVALRCDPISGHVSLFWYQQALGQGPEFLTYFQNEAQLDKSGLPSDRFFAERPEGSVSTLKIQRTQQEDSAVYLCASSLGRGRVSYEQYFGPGTRLTVT.

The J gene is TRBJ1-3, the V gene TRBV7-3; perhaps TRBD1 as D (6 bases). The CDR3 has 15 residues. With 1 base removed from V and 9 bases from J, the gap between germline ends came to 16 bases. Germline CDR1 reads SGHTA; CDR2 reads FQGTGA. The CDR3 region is CASSLRGGTDSTIYF. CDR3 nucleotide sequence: TGTGCCAGCAGCTTAAGGGGGGGCACAGATAGCACCATATATTTT.

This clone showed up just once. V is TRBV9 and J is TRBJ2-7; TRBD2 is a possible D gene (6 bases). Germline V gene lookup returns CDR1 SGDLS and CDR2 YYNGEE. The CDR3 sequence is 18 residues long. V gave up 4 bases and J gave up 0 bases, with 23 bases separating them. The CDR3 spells CASSPLEGRRGSSYEQYF. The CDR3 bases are TGTGCCAGCAGCCCCCTCGAGGGTAGGCGGGGAAGCTCCTACGAGCAGTACTTC.

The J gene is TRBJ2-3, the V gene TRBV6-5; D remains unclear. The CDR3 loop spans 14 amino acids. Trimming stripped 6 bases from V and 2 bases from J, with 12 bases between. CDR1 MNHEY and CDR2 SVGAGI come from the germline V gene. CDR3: CASSQARYTDTQYF. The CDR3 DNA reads TGTGCCAGCAGCCAAGCCCGCTACACAGATACGCAGTATTTT.

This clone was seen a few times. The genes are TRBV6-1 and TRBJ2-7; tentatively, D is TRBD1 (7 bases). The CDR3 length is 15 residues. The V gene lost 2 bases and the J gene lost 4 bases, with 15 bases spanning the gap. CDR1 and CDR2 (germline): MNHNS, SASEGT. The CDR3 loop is CASSETGDRRYEQYF. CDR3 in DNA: TGTGCCAGCAGTGAAACGGGGGACAGACGTTACGAGCAGTACTTC.